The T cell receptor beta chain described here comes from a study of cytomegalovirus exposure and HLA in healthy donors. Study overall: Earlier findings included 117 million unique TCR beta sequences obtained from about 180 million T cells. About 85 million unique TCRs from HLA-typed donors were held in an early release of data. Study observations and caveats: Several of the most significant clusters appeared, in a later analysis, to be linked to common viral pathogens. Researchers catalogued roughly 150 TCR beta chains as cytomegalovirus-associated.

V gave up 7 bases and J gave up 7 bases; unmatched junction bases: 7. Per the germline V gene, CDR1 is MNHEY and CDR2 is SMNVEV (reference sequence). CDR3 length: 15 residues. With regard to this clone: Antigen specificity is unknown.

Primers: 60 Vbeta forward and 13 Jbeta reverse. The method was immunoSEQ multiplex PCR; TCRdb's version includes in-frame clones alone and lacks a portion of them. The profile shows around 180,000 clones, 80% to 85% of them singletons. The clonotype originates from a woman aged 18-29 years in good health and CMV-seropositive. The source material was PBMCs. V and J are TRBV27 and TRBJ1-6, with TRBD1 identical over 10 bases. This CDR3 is CASMDLGQGNSPLHF. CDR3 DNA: TGTGCCAGCATGGATCTGGGACAGGGGAATTCACCCCTCCACTTT.